A single sample is the source of the 5 T cell receptor beta chains below, sequenced in a study of shared clonotypes between healthy human individuals. Using immunoSEQ multiplex PCR, the repertoire was profiled, and TCRdb retains in-frame clones only, with some absent. Seen here are over a million clones, about 84% observed once, and the top ten hold under 0.8%. Sequencing used memory CD4+ T cells from PBMCs. Subset described: CD45RA-negative fraction. The receptors stem from a man between 18 and 29 years old in good health. Some clones in this sample may be carry-over from other donors' samples.

This chain joins TRBV2 and TRBJ2-3; TRBD2 aligns across 9 bases. This CDR3 is built from 15 residues. With V trimmed by 6 bases and J by 2 bases, 6 bases remained unmatched. CDR1 and CDR2 (germline): SNHLY, FYNNEI. The DNA of the CDR3 is TGTGCCAGCAGCCCTAGCGGGACTTTCACAGATACGCAGTATTTT. Protein: CASSPSGTFTDTQYF.

This clone is a singleton in its sample. This chain joins TRBV15 and TRBJ2-2; D call uncertain. This CDR3 contains 16 residues. V gave up 3 bases and J gave up 4 bases, with 15 bases separating them. Germline CDR1 and CDR2: LNHNV and YYDKDF (reference sequence). Here the CDR3 DNA reads TGTGCCACCAGCAGTGTGCAGGTTTTCCCCACCGGGGAGCTGTTTTTT. Translation: CATSSVQVFPTGELFF.

The genes are TRBV28 and TRBJ1-4; 7 bases are a match to TRBD1. The CDR3 is made up of 15 amino acids. In germline, CDR1 is MDHEN, CDR2 SYDVKM. V shed 6 bases and J 2 bases; nucleotides not matched to a gene: 6. As DNA, the CDR3 is TGTGCCAGCAGGGACAGGACAGAGACTAATGAAAAACTGTTTTTT. Its protein is CASRDRTETNEKLFF.

The chain links TRBV4-2 to TRBJ1-3; D gene unclear. Trimming removed 0 bases from V and 0 bases from J, with 6 bases in between. The CDR3 totals 15 residues. Per germline, CDR1 LGHNA and CDR2 YNFKEQ. This CDR3 is CASSQDRVSGNTIYF. The CDR3 bases are TGTGCCAGCAGCCAAGATCGGGTCTCTGGAAACACCATATATTTT.

The CDR3 protein is CASSFRGAEYEQYF. The CDR3 nucleotides read TGTGCCAGCAGTTTTCGGGGGGCCGAGTACGAGCAGTACTTC. J is TRBJ2-7 and V is TRBV27; weak D call: TRBD2 (7 bases). In germline, CDR1 is MNHEY, CDR2 SMNVEV (reference sequence). The CDR3 extends over 14 amino acids. Trimming shortened V by 3 bases and J by 4 bases, and 13 bases separated the two germline ends.